This is a list of T cell receptor beta chains from one sample in a study of read filtering for tumor transcriptome and immune sequencing. TCRdb ran MiXCR on the reads and lists one entry per CDR3 protein. In the table there are tens of thousands of distinct CDR3 sequences, roughly an eighth of which are singletons. The sequencing input was a population of CD138-negative cells sorted from bone marrow. The receptors were sampled from a donor older than 35 with multiple myeloma. Both conserved end residues are part of each CDR3. D genes are given only for firm matches. A row's size may be missing; if present it is once, few, many or a size class.

v_gene	d_gene	abundance	j_gene	CDR3nt	CDR3aa
TRBV19	TRBD2	many	TRBJ2-1	TGTGCCAGTAGTATGACTAGCGGGAAGAGTGAGCAGTTCTTC	CASSMTSGKSEQFF
TRBV29-1	.	many	TRBJ2-1	TGCAGCGTTGTCCTCAGGGAGAGCTCCTACAATGAGCAGTTCTTC	CSVVLRESSYNEQFF
TRBV4-3	.	.	TRBJ1-4	TGCGCCAGCAGCCAAGGACGGGGAACTAATGAAAAACTGTTTTTT	CASSQGRGTNEKLFF
TRBV13	.	.	TRBJ1-5	TGTGCCAGCAGCTCCGGACGGGGCAATCAGCCCCAGCATTTT	CASSSGRGNQPQHF
TRBV5-1	.	.	TRBJ2-7	TGCGCCAGCAGTTTTGACACGTCGATCCGTGAGCAGTACTTC	CASSFDTSIREQYF
TRBV5-1	.	many	TRBJ2-1	TGCGCCAGCAGCTTGGTAGGACAGCAGTTCTTC	CASSLVGQQFF
TRBV5-1	.	many	TRBJ2-5	TGCGCCAGCAGTTCTCGCCTTGAGAGTCTCCTCGAGACCCAGTACTTC	CASSSRLESLLETQYF
TRBV7-8	TRBD2	many	TRBJ2-1	TGTGCCAGCAGCCCCTGGGGCGGGAGAATTGGGCGTAGCAATGAGCAGTTCTTC	CASSPWGGRIGRSNEQFF
TRBV7-2	TRBD1	many	TRBJ2-7	TGTGCCAGCAGCTTCCAGACAGGGGGGTTCGAGCAGTACTTC	CASSFQTGGFEQYF
TRBV29-1	TRBD2	many	TRBJ2-1	TGCACCGTTGATGGAGGGACTAGAAAGAGGGGGGACTACAATGAGCAGTTCTTC	CTVDGGTRKRGDYNEQFF
TRBV20-1	.	many	TRBJ2-1	TGCAGTGCTTTAGACCCTTTCCACAATGAGCAGTTCTTC	CSALDPFHNEQFF
TRBV12-3/TRBV12-4	TRBD2	many	TRBJ2-5	TGTGCCAGCAGTCCGGGACTAGCGGCACAGAAGCTGGAGACCCAGTACTTC	CASSPGLAAQKLETQYF
TRBV20-1	TRBD2	many	TRBJ2-1	TGCAGTGCGCCGGGACTAGCGGGTATCTACAATGAGCAGTTCTTC	CSAPGLAGIYNEQFF
TRBV4-1	.	many	TRBJ2-3	TGCGCCAGCAGCCAAGATGCCAGGTCGGCAGGGGGGAGTCACACAGATACGCAGTATTTT	CASSQDARSAGGSHTDTQYF
TRBV4-1	TRBD2	.	TRBJ2-6	TGCGCCAGCAGCCTCCGGACTAGTCGGAGCTCTGGGGCCAACGTCCTGACTTTC	CASSLRTSRSSGANVLTF
TRBV29-1	TRBD2	many	TRBJ2-5	TGCAGCGTTGGAAGGGGAGGGGAGACCCAGTACTTC	CSVGRGGETQYF
TRBV10-1	TRBD1	.	TRBJ2-5	TGCGCCAGCAGCAGGACAGGGGGCCAAGAGACCCAGTACTTC	CASSRTGGQETQYF
TRBV12-3/TRBV12-4	TRBD1	few	TRBJ1-4	TGTGCCAGTACCCGGGACAGGGGGGAAAAAAATGAAAAACGGTTTTTT	CASTRDRGEKNEKRFF
TRBV20-1	TRBD2	many	TRBJ2-7	TGCAGTGCTAGCATAGCGGGACCTCGGGAGCAGTACTTC	CSASIAGPREQYF
TRBV7-6	.	.	TRBJ2-5	TGTGCCAGCAGCCCGCTCGACAGGAGGTGGGGGACCCAGTACTTC	CASSPLDRRWGTQYF
TRBV6-5	.	many	TRBJ2-2	TGTGCCAGCAGTTACTTCCAGGGGAACACCGGGGAGCTGTTTTTT	CASSYFQGNTGELFF
TRBV27	TRBD1	many	TRBJ1-5	TGTGCCAGCAGTTTATTGGCAGGGGGGAATCAGCCCCAGCATTTT	CASSLLAGGNQPQHF
TRBV28	.	many	TRBJ2-5	TGTGCCAGCAGTTATCTCAGTGGGGCGGAAGAGACCCAGTACTTC	CASSYLSGAEETQYF
TRBV7-3	.	many	TRBJ2-6	TGTGCCAGCAGCTTCGGGCATAGCTCTGGGGCCAACGTCCTGACTTTC	CASSFGHSSGANVLTF
TRBV23-1	TRBD1	.	TRBJ2-7	TGCGCCAGCAGTCAAGGACAGGGGAAGCGATACGAGCAGTACTTC	CASSQGQGKRYEQYF
TRBV9	TRBD1	many	TRBJ1-4	TGTGCCAGCAGCGCCTGGACAGGGGGCGATGAAAAACTGTTTTTT	CASSAWTGGDEKLFF
TRBV4-2	.	many	TRBJ2-3	TGTGCCAGCAGCCAAGAAGGGGCACCTCGCACAGATACGCAGTATTTT	CASSQEGAPRTDTQYF
TRBV7-9	.	many	TRBJ1-1	TGTGCCAGCAGCTTAGTAGTCTCCATGAACACTGAAGCTTTCTTT	CASSLVVSMNTEAFF
TRBV23-1	.	many	TRBJ2-1	TGCGCCACCGAGTCGCCCAGCGGAGAGGACAATGAGCAGTTCTTC	CATESPSGEDNEQFF
TRBV28	.	many	TRBJ1-1	TGTGCCAGCGGTACAGGGAACACTGAAGCTTTCTTT	CASGTGNTEAFF
TRBV15	TRBD1	many	TRBJ1-5	TGTGCCACCAGCAGAGGCACAGGGGCAGGTCAGCCCCAGCATTTT	CATSRGTGAGQPQHF